The 10 T cell receptor beta chains listed next were all sequenced from one sample in a study of blood T cell repertoires in COVID-19. Libraries were prepared by immunoSEQ multiplex PCR; TCRdb keeps only in-frame clonotypes and omits some of them. The repertoire holds some 190,000 clones, with approximately 81% as singletons. Material: peripheral blood. These receptor sequences come from a woman older than 75 with active or convalescent COVID-19.

J is TRBJ2-3 and V is TRBV3-1 (or the pseudogene TRBV3-2); no clear D. The CDR3 is 14 residues long. In germline, CDR1 is LGHDT, CDR2 YNNKEL (reference sequence). V was trimmed by 1 base and J by 0 bases, leaving 5 bases between them. The CDR3 bases are TGTGCCAGCAGCCAAGCGAGTAGCACAGATACGCAGTATTTT. Translated, it gives CASSQASSTDTQYF.

This chain joins TRBV28 and TRBJ2-2; D unresolved. The CDR3 runs 16 residues. Germline V lookup: CDR1 MDHEN, CDR2 SYDVKM. V lost 5 bases, J lost 8 bases, and 21 bases lay in between. The DNA for the CDR3 is TGTGCCAGCAGTCGGATGACACGACCGGTCGGTGGGGAGCTGTTTTTT. As protein: CASSRMTRPVGGELFF.

V gene TRBV5-1 combines with J gene TRBJ2-2; possible D gene TRBD2, 6 bases. Germline V gene lookup returns CDR1 SGHRS and CDR2 YFSETQ. The CDR3 length is 15 residues. Trimming removed 6 bases from V and 2 bases from J, with 14 bases in between. The CDR3 reads CASNQGGVNTGELFF. CDR3 DNA sequence: TGCGCCAGCAACCAGGGCGGGGTAAACACCGGGGAGCTGTTTTTT.

This clone was counted only a few times. The chain is built from TRBV7-6 and TRBJ1-1; 11 bases align to TRBD1. Germline CDR1 and CDR2: SGHVS and FNYEAQ. The CDR3 runs 16 residues. Losses at the gene ends were 1 base for V and 5 bases for J; bases not matched to a gene: 6. CDR3 residues: CASSLGLGTGGTEAFF. Here the CDR3 DNA reads TGTGCCAGCAGCTTAGGTCTAGGGACAGGGGGGACTGAAGCTTTCTTT.

The genes are TRBV2 and TRBJ1-2; D may be TRBD1 (5 bases). V was clipped by 2 bases and J by 4 bases, with 11 bases between them. The CDR3 totals 14 residues. CDR1 SNHLY and CDR2 FYNNEI come from the germline V gene. Here the CDR3 reads CASSERTFIYGYTF. CDR3 DNA sequence: TGTGCCAGCAGTGAAAGGACATTTATCTATGGCTACACCTTC.

This clone was detected only a few times. The V call is TRBV6-1, the J call TRBJ1-5; D gene ambiguous. The germline V gene has CDR1 MNHNS and CDR2 SASEGT. The CDR3 contains 14 residues. The germline V and J ends were trimmed by 2 bases and 0 bases, with 5 bases remaining between them. Written as DNA, the CDR3 is TGTGCCAGCAGTGAACTTTCTAGCAATCAGCCCCAGCATTTT. Translation gives CASSELSSNQPQHF.

V is TRBV5-4 and J is TRBJ1-2; D might be TRBD1 (6 bases). Germline CDR1 SGHNT, CDR2 YYREEE (reference sequence). V lost 1 base, J lost 0 bases, and 13 bases lay in between. This CDR3 spans 16 amino acids. CDR3 in amino acids: CASSLISAGANYGYTF. CDR3 in DNA: TGTGCCAGCAGCTTGATTTCGGCAGGGGCTAACTATGGCTACACCTTC.

This clone was recorded a few times. The V gene is TRBV2, the J gene TRBJ1-5, with D maybe TRBD1 (5 bases). The CDR3 is 14 amino acids. Germline CDR1 SNHLY, CDR2 FYNNEI. Trimming took 6 bases from V and 4 from J, leaving 13 bases between them. CDR3 loop: CASRVGGVNQPQHF. The CDR3 DNA reads TGTGCCAGCAGGGTGGGAGGGGTAAATCAGCCCCAGCATTTT.

The chain carries TRBV5-1 and TRBJ2-1; no definite D call. This CDR3 has 14 amino acids. Trimming took 2 bases from V and 3 from J, leaving 9 bases between them. Germline lookup yields CDR1 SGHRS and CDR2 YFSETQ. The CDR3 DNA is TGCGCCAGCAGCTTTACGGTTGACTACAATGAGCAGTTCTTC. This translates into CASSFTVDYNEQFF.

The rearrangement links TRBV10-1 to TRBJ2-2; tentatively, D is TRBD1 (6 bases). The V end was cut by 4 bases, the J end by 6 bases, with 9 bases between. The CDR3 runs to 13 residues. Germline assignment: CDR1 WNHNN and CDR2 SYGVQD (reference sequence). The CDR3 DNA reads TGCGCCAGCAGTGTAACAGGGTCCGGGGAGCTGTTTTTT. Translating it yields CASSVTGSGELFF.